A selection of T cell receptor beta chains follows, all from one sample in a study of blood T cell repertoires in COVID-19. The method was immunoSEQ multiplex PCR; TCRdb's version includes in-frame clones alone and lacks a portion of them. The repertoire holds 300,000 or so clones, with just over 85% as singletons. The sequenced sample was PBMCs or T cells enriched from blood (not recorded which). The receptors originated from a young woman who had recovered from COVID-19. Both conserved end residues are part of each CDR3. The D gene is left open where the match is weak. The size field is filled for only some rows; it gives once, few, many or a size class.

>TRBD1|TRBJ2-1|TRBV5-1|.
TGCGCCAGCAGCCCCGGACAGGGGAGGGACAATGAGCAGTTCTTC
CASSPGQGRDNEQFF
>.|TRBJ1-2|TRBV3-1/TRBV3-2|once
TGTGCCAGCAGCCAGAAGGGGGGGTTTAACTATGGCTACACCTTC
CASSQKGGFNYGYTF
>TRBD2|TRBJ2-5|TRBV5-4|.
TGTGCCAGCAGCAAGACTAGCGGGGGGATGCAAGAGACCCAGTACTTC
CASSKTSGGMQETQYF
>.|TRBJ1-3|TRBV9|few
TGTGCCAGCAGCCTAGATGGCAGCTCTGGAAACACCATATATTTT
CASSLDGSSGNTIYF
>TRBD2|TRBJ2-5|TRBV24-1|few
TGTGCCACCAGTGATTCCCGACTAGCGGGAGGGGGGAATAAAGAGACCCAGTACTTC
CATSDSRLAGGGNKETQYF
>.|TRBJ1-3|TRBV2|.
TGTGCCAGCAGCTGGGGGCAGCTCTCTGGAAACACCATATATTTT
CASSWGQLSGNTIYF
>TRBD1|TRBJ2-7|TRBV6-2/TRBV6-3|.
TGTGCCAGCAGTTACTTCCGACAGGGGCAGTACTTC
CASSYFRQGQYF
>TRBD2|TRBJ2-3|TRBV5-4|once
TGTGCCAGCAGCTCCAGGACTAGCGGCCCAGATACGCAGTATTTT
CASSSRTSGPDTQYF
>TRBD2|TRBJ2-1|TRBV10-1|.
TGCGCCAGCAGCGTGGGACTAGCGGCAAATGAGCAGTTCTTC
CASSVGLAANEQFF
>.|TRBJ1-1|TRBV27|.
TGTGCCAGCCGCCCCCCGGCGGCGAACACTGAAGCTTTCTTT
CASRPPAANTEAFF
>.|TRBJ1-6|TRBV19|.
TGTGCCAGTAGTATTACCAGTTCACCCCTCCACTTT
CASSITSSPLHF
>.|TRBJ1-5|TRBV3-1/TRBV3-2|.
TGTGCCAGCAGCCAAGACGGGGATCAGCCCCAGCATTTT
CASSQDGDQPQHF
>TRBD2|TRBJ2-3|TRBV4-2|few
TGTGCCAGCAGCCATGGAGCGGGGACAGATACGCAGTATTTT
CASSHGAGTDTQYF
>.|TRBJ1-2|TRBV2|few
TGTGCCAGCAGTGAAACGGCAGGTATTGGCTACACCTTC
CASSETAGIGYTF
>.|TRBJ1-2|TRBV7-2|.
TGTGCCAGCAGCTTTCTCCCAACATATCAGGGTACCGATGGCTACACCTTC
CASSFLPTYQGTDGYTF
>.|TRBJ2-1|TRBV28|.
TGTGCCAGCAGAAGAGGGTACGAGCAGTTCTTC
CASRRGYEQFF
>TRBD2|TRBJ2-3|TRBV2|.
TGTGCCAGCGGAAGAGCGGGGGGGGTTAATACGCAGTATTTT
CASGRAGGVNTQYF
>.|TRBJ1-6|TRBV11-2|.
TGTGCCAGCAGCTTGGACAGCTCCTATAATTCACCCCTCCACTTT
CASSLDSSYNSPLHF
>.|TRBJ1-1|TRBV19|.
TGTGCCAGTAGTATTGGGGGCCTCGGTTCGGAAGCTTTCTTT
CASSIGGLGSEAFF
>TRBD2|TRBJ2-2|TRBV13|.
TGTGCCAGCAGCCGATCCTGGGGACTAGTGACTACCGGGGAGCTGTTTTTT
CASSRSWGLVTTGELFF
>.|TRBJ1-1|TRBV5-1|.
TGCGCCAGCAGCCCGAGAGAAGCTTTCTTT
CASSPREAFF
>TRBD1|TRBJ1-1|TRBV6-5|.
TGTGCCAGCAGCGTAGACAGGGGTGAAGCTTTCTTT
CASSVDRGEAFF
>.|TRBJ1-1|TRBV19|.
TGTGCCAGTAGTATCGTTCCGGTGAACACTGAAGCTTTCTTT
CASSIVPVNTEAFF
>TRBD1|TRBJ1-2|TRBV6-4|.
TGTGCCAGCTCCCGGACAGGCGACTATGGCTACACCTTC
CASSRTGDYGYTF
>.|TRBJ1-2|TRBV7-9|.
TGTGCCAGCAGCTTACCCGGACTAAGTCGGGTCTATGGCTACACCTTC
CASSLPGLSRVYGYTF
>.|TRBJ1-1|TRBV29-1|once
TGCAGCGTTGTTACCCAGTTGGTCCAGAAAGCTTTCTTT
CSVVTQLVQKAFF
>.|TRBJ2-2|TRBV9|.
TGTGCCAGCAGCGTAGGGGGCGCCGGGGAGCTGTTTTTT
CASSVGGAGELFF
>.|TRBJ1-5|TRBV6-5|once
TGTGCCAGCAGTTACGCCAGGGTAGGGCAGCCCCAGCATTTT
CASSYARVGQPQHF
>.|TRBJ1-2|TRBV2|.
TGTGCCAGCTCTCCGGACTATGGCTACACCTTC
CASSPDYGYTF
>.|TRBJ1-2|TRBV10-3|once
TGTGCCATCAGTGAGTCAAGGGAGAAGGGCTACACCTTC
CAISESREKGYTF
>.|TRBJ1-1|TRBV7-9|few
TGTGCCAGCAGCTCCGACGGAGACACTGAAGCTTTCTTT
CASSSDGDTEAFF
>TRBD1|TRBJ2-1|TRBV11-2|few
TGTGCCAGCAGCCCAGAGACAGGGAACCACAATGAGCAGTTCTTC
CASSPETGNHNEQFF
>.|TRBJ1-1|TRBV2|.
TGTGCCAGCAGGAGAATAGTGAACACTGAAGCTTTCTTT
CASRRIVNTEAFF
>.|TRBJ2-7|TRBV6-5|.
TGTGCCAGCAGTTACGCCGACATTTCCTACGAGCAGTACTTC
CASSYADISYEQYF
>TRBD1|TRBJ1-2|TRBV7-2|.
TGTGCCAGCAGCTCGGGACAGGGGTATGGCTACACCTTC
CASSSGQGYGYTF
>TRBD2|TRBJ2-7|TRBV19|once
TGTGCCAGTAGTATCGGTCTAGCGGGGCCTGCCTACGAGCAGTACTTC
CASSIGLAGPAYEQYF
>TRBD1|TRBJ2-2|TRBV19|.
TGTGCCAGTTTGGGACAGAAGGCGCCATCCGGGGAGCTGTTTTTT
CASLGQKAPSGELFF
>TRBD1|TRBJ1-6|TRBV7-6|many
TGTGCCAGCAGTCCGACAGGGTTTAATTCACCCCTCCACTTT
CASSPTGFNSPLHF
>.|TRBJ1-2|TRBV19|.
TGTGCCAGTAGTCCCCTCGGAGCCTATGGCTACACCTTC
CASSPLGAYGYTF
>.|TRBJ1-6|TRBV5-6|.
TGTGCCAGCAGCCCGGTCGGGAATTCACCCCTCCACTTT
CASSPVGNSPLHF
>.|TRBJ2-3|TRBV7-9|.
TGTGCCAGCGCTAGGGGCGCTACTAGCACAGATACGCAGTATTTT
CASARGATSTDTQYF
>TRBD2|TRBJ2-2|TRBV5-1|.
TGCGCCAGCAGCCGGAGGGGACTAGCGGGGGACACCGGGGAGCTGTTTTTT
CASSRRGLAGDTGELFF
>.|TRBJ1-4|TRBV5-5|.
TGTGCCAGCAGCTTGGCTTTACAGGGTAATGAAAAACTGTTTTTT
CASSLALQGNEKLFF
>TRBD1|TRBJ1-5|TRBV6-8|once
TGTGCCAGCAGTTATCTAAGGACAGGTTATAATCAGCCCCAGCATTTT
CASSYLRTGYNQPQHF
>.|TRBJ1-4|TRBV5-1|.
TGCGCCAGCAGCCCCTTCGGGTCAACTAATGAAAAACTGTTTTTT
CASSPFGSTNEKLFF
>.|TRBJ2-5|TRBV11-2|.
TGTGCCAGCAGCTTTCGGAGGGGGGGCTGGGAGACCCAGTACTTC
CASSFRRGGWETQYF
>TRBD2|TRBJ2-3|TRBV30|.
TGTGCCTGGAGGGGACTATATTCCCCAGATACGCAGTATTTT
CAWRGLYSPDTQYF
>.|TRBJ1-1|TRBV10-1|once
TGCGCCAGCAGCGGGACTCTTTACACTGAAGCTTTCTTT
CASSGTLYTEAFF
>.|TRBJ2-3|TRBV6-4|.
TGTGCCAGCAGGAGACTCCCTAGCACAGATACGCAGTATTTT
CASRRLPSTDTQYF
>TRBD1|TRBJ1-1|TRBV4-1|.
TGCGCCAGCAGCCAAGGGACAGGGGTGATGGGAACTGAAGCTTTCTTT
CASSQGTGVMGTEAFF
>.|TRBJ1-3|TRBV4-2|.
TGTGCCAGCAGCCAAGACAGGGGCGCTAGCTCTGGAAACACCATATATTTT
CASSQDRGASSGNTIYF
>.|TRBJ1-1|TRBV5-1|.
TGCGCCAGCAGGGAAAACACCGGAGGTAACACTGAAGCTTTCTTT
CASRENTGGNTEAFF
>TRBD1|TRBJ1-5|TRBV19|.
TGTGCCAGTTCCACAAACAGGGGGCCCCAGCATTTT
CASSTNRGPQHF
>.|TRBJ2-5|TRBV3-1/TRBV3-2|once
TGTGCCAGCAGCCAAGCCCGAGGACAGAGGGAAGAGACCCAGTACTTC
CASSQARGQREETQYF
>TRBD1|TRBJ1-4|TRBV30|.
TGTGCCTGGACAGGGGGCGGCGAAAAACTGTTTTTT
CAWTGGGEKLFF
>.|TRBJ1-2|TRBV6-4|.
TGTGCCAGCACCCCGACGGTTGGGGGAGGCTATGGCTACACCTTC
CASTPTVGGGYGYTF
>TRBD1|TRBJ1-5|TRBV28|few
TGTGCCAGCATTTCTGGACAGGGCATGGATCAGCCCCAGCATTTT
CASISGQGMDQPQHF
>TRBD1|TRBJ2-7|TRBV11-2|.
TGTGCCAGCAGCTTAGTTGTCAGCGAGGGGGCGCAGTACTTC
CASSLVVSEGAQYF
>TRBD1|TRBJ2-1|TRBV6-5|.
TGTGCCAGCAGTCGACAGGGGGCGCGCTACAATGAGCAGTTCTTC
CASSRQGARYNEQFF